This is a list of T cell receptor beta chains from one sample in a study of early T cells in non-severe SARS-CoV-2 infection. TCRdb reprocessed the 5' RACE reads via MiXCR and lists one record per CDR3 protein. The sample shows 30,000 to 45,000 distinct CDR3 sequences, 8.5% to 10% of them seen only once. Sequencing was performed on whole blood. The receptor set was obtained from an adult who was a healthcare worker with PCR-confirmed SARS-CoV-2 infection or an uninfected control (not recorded which). Each CDR3 is given with its conserved first and last residue. Clone size, where shown, is once, few, many, or a class for clones that have expanded.

clone size	CDR3 length	V gene	J gene	CDR3 protein
few	18	TRBV7-6	TRBJ2-3	CASSLGPSGGARTDTQYF
many	13	TRBV4-3	TRBJ2-2	CASSQEWPGELFF
many	15	TRBV18	TRBJ2-3	CASSSTRSGTDTQYF
few	12	TRBV10-3	TRBJ1-2	CAISEVTDGYTF
many	14	TRBV7-6	TRBJ2-1	CASGNGPQGDEQFF
NA	14	TRBV5-1	TRBJ2-3	CASYFEGVTDTQYF
NA	12	TRBV29-1	TRBJ1-2	CSVERGGYGYTF
many	17	TRBV3-1	TRBJ1-4	CASSPHGTGGPQEKLFF
many	14	TRBV5-1	TRBJ1-1	CASSFQTGNTEAFF
few	15	TRBV18	TRBJ2-7	CASSPRTGISYEQYF
many	16	TRBV9	TRBJ2-3	CASSVEGGRATDTQYF
many	11	TRBV20-1	TRBJ2-3	CSARGQGTQYF
many	14	TRBV6-1	TRBJ1-5	CASSEAGGNQPQHF
NA	13	TRBV19	TRBJ2-1	CASSTSAFNEQFF
many	16	TRBV11-3	TRBJ2-1	CASSLVGQGSSNEQFF
NA	15	TRBV3-1	TRBJ1-4	CASSATRGRGEKLFF
many	15	TRBV25-1	TRBJ1-1	CASRDHQDWATEAFF
few	13	TRBV3-1	TRBJ2-3	CASSQGWSDTQYF
many	16	TRBV19	TRBJ1-2	CASSFHSTRDSYGYTF
NA	15	TRBV18	TRBJ2-6	CASSRDNSGANVLTF
few	15	TRBV11-2	TRBJ2-1	CASSLLRGTYNEQFF
many	15	TRBV11-2	TRBJ1-2	CASSPLDRGLDGYTF
NA	14	TRBV6-5	TRBJ1-6	CASSKGQMNSPLHF
NA	14	TRBV11-1	TRBJ2-7	CASSAGTSGYEQYF
many	14	TRBV7-6	TRBJ1-3	CASSLEGDGNTIYF